One sample yielded the 31 T cell receptor beta chains listed below, sequenced in a study of T cell responses to AZD1222 COVID-19 vaccine. The protocol was immunoSEQ multiplex PCR, while the TCRdb copy is restricted to in-frame clones and leaves out a portion. The sample yields about 150,000 clones, 89% seen once. Material: peripheral blood, obtained 28 days after the second AZD1222 dose. Receptors were obtained from an adult who received the AZD1222 COVID-19 vaccine.

The chain is built from TRBV2 and TRBJ1-1; 7 nucleotides match TRBD1. The J segment lost 0 bases and the V segment lost 6 bases, leaving 10 bases of the junction unmatched. The CDR3 is 16 residues long. Germline V lookup: CDR1 SNHLY, CDR2 FYNNEI. The CDR3 nucleotides read TGTGCCAGCAGGCCAGGGGGACGACAGCTGAACACTGAAGCTTTCTTT. It codes for CASRPGGRQLNTEAFF.

This clone turned up a few times. The V gene is TRBV28, the J gene TRBJ1-2; D unclear. Deletions cut 4 bases from V and 5 bases from J, with 5 bases between. This CDR3 comprises 11 residues. The germline gives CDR1 MDHEN, CDR2 SYDVKM. The CDR3 DNA follows: TGTGCCAGCAGTTCCGTTTATGGCTACACCTTC. Its protein product is CASSSVYGYTF.

The V and J genes are TRBV6-1 and TRBJ2-7; D is possibly TRBD1 (7 bases). From germline, CDR1 is MNHNS and CDR2 SASEGT. The V gene lost 1 base and the J gene lost 4 bases, with 23 bases spanning the gap. The CDR3 extends over 18 amino acids. The CDR3 sequence is CASSEGRGVTGTAYEQYF. CDR3 DNA sequence: TGTGCCAGCAGTGAAGGAAGGGGGGTGACAGGGACGGCTTACGAGCAGTACTTC.

The chain links TRBV6-2 or TRBV6-3 to TRBJ2-7; unclear D gene. Looked up from germline, CDR1 is MNHEY and CDR2 is SVGEGT. The length of the CDR3 is 13 residues. V lost 2 bases to trimming and J lost 4 bases, with 9 bases between them. In nucleotides, the CDR3 is TGTGCCAGCAGTTACGCCGACGAATACGAGCAGTACTTC. It yields the protein CASSYADEYEQYF.

V gene TRBV7-3 combines with J gene TRBJ2-3, with D possibly TRBD1 on 5 matching bases. Germline V gives CDR1 SGHTA, CDR2 FQGTGA. This CDR3 has 15 amino acids. The V gene lost 1 base and the J gene lost 2 bases, with 10 bases spanning the gap. The CDR3 reads CASSLKGWVTDTQYF. CDR3 DNA sequence: TGTGCCAGCAGCTTAAAGGGGTGGGTCACAGATACGCAGTATTTT.

The V gene is TRBV4-3, the J gene TRBJ1-6; D unclear. With 11 bases removed from V and 1 base from J, the gap between germline ends came to 15 bases. The germline CDR1 and CDR2 sequences are LGHNA and YSLEER. The CDR3 runs 15 residues. The CDR3 is CAHPGEKSYNSPLHF. CDR3 in DNA: TGCGCCCATCCTGGTGAAAAGTCCTATAATTCACCCCTCCACTTT.

The rearrangement uses TRBV28 and TRBJ1-1; possible D gene TRBD1, 6 bases. The CDR3 loop spans 15 amino acids. Germline V CDR1 and CDR2: MDHEN, SYDVKM. Trimming shortened V by 3 bases and J by 1 base, and 12 bases separated the two germline ends. CDR3 coding DNA: TGTGCCAGCAGTTTTTTGGGACAAGCGAACACTGAAGCTTTCTTT. Translated, it gives CASSFLGQANTEAFF.

V gene TRBV5-6 combines with J gene TRBJ2-2; unclear D gene. Germline values: CDR1 SGHDT, CDR2 YYEEEE. V lost 0 bases to trimming and J lost 4 bases, with 13 bases between them. The length of the CDR3 is 16 residues. The CDR3 sequence: CASSLGVGMFTGELFF. The CDR3 region has the DNA TGTGCCAGCAGCTTGGGGGTAGGGATGTTCACCGGGGAGCTGTTTTTT.

V usage is TRBV11-3 and J usage is TRBJ1-1; D is unresolved. Germline CDR1 and CDR2: SGHNT and YENEEA. V was cut by 0 bases and J by 1 base, with 9 bases left in between. The CDR3 loop spans 15 amino acids. The CDR3 nucleotides are TGTGCCAGCAGCTTAGATAGGGCGGAGAACACTGAAGCTTTCTTT. It yields the protein CASSLDRAENTEAFF.

The chain uses TRBV18 and TRBJ2-5, with 8 bases aligning to TRBD1. CDR1 is KGHSH and CDR2 is LQKENI in the germline V gene. The CDR3 extends over 14 amino acids. V was clipped by 2 bases and J by 3 bases; unmatched bases: 2. In DNA, the CDR3 is TGTGCCAGCTCACCAGCGACAGGGGAAGAGACCCAGTACTTC. Translation gives CASSPATGEETQYF.

Only a few counts were recorded for this clone. The chain couples TRBV7-8 to TRBJ1-1; 10 bases fit TRBD1. CDR1 is SGHVS, CDR2 FQNEAQ, per germline. This CDR3 contains 13 residues. V lost 5 bases, J lost 9 bases, and 6 bases stayed unmatched. DNA for the CDR3: TGTGCCAGCAGCCGTAGACAGGGGGCTAAAGCTTTCTTT. It is translated as CASSRRQGAKAFF.

This clone was detected only once. The chain employs TRBV7-9 and TRBJ1-4, with a tentative D call TRBD1 (6 bases). This CDR3 is built from 16 residues. Germline CDR1 SEHNR, CDR2 FQNEAQ (reference sequence). Trimming stripped 2 bases from V and 8 bases from J, with 18 bases between. Written as DNA, the CDR3 is TGTGCCAGCAGCTTATGGGGACAAGCCCTACGGGAAAAACTGTTTTTT. It encodes CASSLWGQALREKLFF.

This clone has a single count. The CDR3, as DNA: TGTGCCAGCTCACCCGGGAACCCCTACGAGCAGTACTTC. Translation: CASSPGNPYEQYF. The V gene is TRBV18, the J gene TRBJ2-7; D might be TRBD2 (5 bases). V was clipped by 3 bases and J by 2 bases, with 8 bases between them. This CDR3 has 13 amino acids. The germline CDR1 and CDR2 sequences are KGHSH and LQKENI.

The rearrangement joins TRBV7-6 to TRBJ1-1, with 8 positions matching TRBD1. The length of the CDR3 is 15 residues. The trim removed 5 bases at V and 1 base at J, leaving 6 bases unmatched. CDR1 SGHVS and CDR2 FNYEAQ come from the germline V gene. CDR3 in amino acids: CASSPGQGWNTEAFF. CDR3 in DNA: TGTGCCAGCAGCCCCGGACAGGGATGGAACACTGAAGCTTTCTTT.

The rearrangement uses TRBV15 and TRBJ1-4; TRBD1 matches 12 bases. The CDR3 loop spans 15 amino acids. Trimming removed 5 bases from V and 10 bases from J; junction bases left unmatched: 8. Germline-derived CDR1 and CDR2 are LNHNV and YYDKDF (reference sequence). The CDR3 here is CATSSRDRGPVKLFF. The DNA for the CDR3 is TGTGCCACCAGCTCTCGGGACAGGGGGCCGGTAAAACTGTTTTTT.

V gene TRBV7-2 combines with J gene TRBJ2-5; no definite D call. The CDR3 is 13 residues long. Per germline, CDR1 SGHTA and CDR2 FQGNSA. V dropped 5 bases and J dropped 1 base, with 8 bases sitting between them. The CDR3 DNA reads TGTGCCAGCAGCGTGGCTAGCCAAGAGACCCAGTACTTC. Its protein is CASSVASQETQYF.

The J gene is TRBJ2-7, the V gene TRBV7-2; D is unresolved. The V gene's germline CDR1 is SGHTA and CDR2 FQGNSA. Trimming took off 5 bases at V and 3 bases at J, with 17 bases between the two ends. CDR3 size: 15 residues. CDR3 nucleotides: TGTGCCAGCAGCGAGGCACCCGGCCCTATCTACGAGCAGTACTTC. Translating it yields CASSEAPGPIYEQYF.

The chain is built from TRBV28 and TRBJ2-7; 11 bases line up with TRBD2. The CDR3 totals 14 residues. Germline V gene data show CDR1 as MDHEN and CDR2 as SYDVKM. V gave up 4 bases and J gave up 6 bases; unmatched junction bases: 5. CDR3 nucleotides: TGTGCCAGCAGTTCTAGCGGGAGGAGAGGCGAGCAGTACTTC. Protein product: CASSSSGRRGEQYF.

The V and J genes are TRBV7-8 and TRBJ1-4; D is undetermined. The V and J ends lost 3 bases and 8 bases respectively, with 19 bases between them. The germline CDR1 and CDR2 sequences are SGHVS and FQNEAQ. CDR3 size: 16 residues. For the CDR3, the DNA is TGTGCCAGCAGCTTGAGGCCTACTACCCTCGGCGAAAAACTGTTTTTT. Translating gives CASSLRPTTLGEKLFF.

This chain uses TRBV3-1 (or the pseudogene TRBV3-2) with TRBJ2-1; D perhaps matches TRBD2 (6 bases). Germline values: CDR1 LGHDT, CDR2 YNNKEL (reference sequence). The V gene lost 7 bases and the J gene lost 0 bases, with 10 bases spanning the gap. CDR3 length: 14 residues. The CDR3 DNA is TGTGCCAGCATGGCGCGGGACTCCTACAATGAGCAGTTCTTC. Protein sequence: CASMARDSYNEQFF.

Here the CDR3 reads CAWSRGAISTDTQYF. The DNA of the CDR3 is TGTGCCTGGAGTCGAGGGGCCATTAGCACAGATACGCAGTATTTT. The chain links TRBV30 to TRBJ2-3, with D perhaps assigned TRBD1 or TRBD2 (5 bases each). Per the germline V gene, CDR1 is GTSNPN and CDR2 is SVGIG (reference sequence). Trimming took 2 bases from V and 0 from J, leaving 12 bases between them. The CDR3 totals 15 residues.

The V and J genes are TRBV6-2 or TRBV6-3 and TRBJ1-2, with unresolved D. This CDR3 contains 14 residues. Per germline, CDR1 MNHEY and CDR2 SVGEGT. With 6 bases removed from V and 0 bases from J, the gap between germline ends came to 11 bases. CDR3 residues: CASSSSGANYGYTF. The CDR3 DNA reads as TGTGCCAGCAGCTCCTCAGGCGCTAACTATGGCTACACCTTC.

J is TRBJ1-5 and V is TRBV7-6; tentative D call: TRBD1 (5 bases). The CDR3 length is 15 residues. Deletions cut 0 bases from V and 5 bases from J, with 11 bases between. Germline CDR1 reads SGHVS; CDR2 reads FNYEAQ. CDR3 region: CASSLAYGADQPQHF. The CDR3 DNA reads as TGTGCCAGCAGCTTAGCGTATGGGGCCGATCAGCCCCAGCATTTT.

This chain connects TRBV28 to TRBJ1-1, with 7 bases aligning to TRBD1. The CDR3 has 16 amino acids. Germline assignment: CDR1 MDHEN and CDR2 SYDVKM. The ends lost 5 bases at V and 1 base at J; junction bases unmatched: 10. The DNA for the CDR3 is TGTGCCAGCAGTGCTCGACAGGGCCGGGGGAACACTGAAGCTTTCTTT. It encodes CASSARQGRGNTEAFF. Together with reference TRBV28 and TRBJ1-1, the CDR3 gives the full variable domain: DVKVTQSSRYLVKRTGEKVFLECVQDMDHENMFWYRQDPGLGLRLIYFSYDVKMKEKGDIPEGYSVSREKKERFSLILESASTNQTSMYLCASSARQGRGNTEAFFGQGTRLTVV.

The gene calls are TRBV4-3 and TRBJ2-3, with TRBD2 matching over 13 bases. With V trimmed by 0 bases and J by 6 bases, 9 bases remained unmatched. Germline assignment: CDR1 LGHNA and CDR2 YSLEER. The CDR3 runs to 18 residues. The CDR3 sequence is CASSQERGTSGNSDTQYF. The CDR3 coding sequence is TGCGCCAGCAGCCAAGAGAGGGGGACTAGCGGGAATTCGGATACGCAGTATTTT.

The chain combines TRBV19 with TRBJ1-4, with D perhaps matching TRBD1 (6 bases). V dropped 4 bases and J dropped 6 bases, with 6 bases sitting between them. This CDR3 spans 12 amino acids. CDR1 is LNHDA and CDR2 is SQIVND in the germline V gene (reference sequence). The CDR3 sequence: CASSNRDEKLFF. DNA for the CDR3: TGTGCCAGTAGTAACAGGGATGAAAAACTGTTTTTT. Drawing the rest from reference TRBV19 and TRBJ1-4, the complete variable domain is DGGITQSPKYLFRKEGQNVTLSCEQNLNHDAMYWYRQDPGQGLRLIYYSQIVNDFQKGDIAEGYSVSREKKESFPLTVTSAQKNPTAFYLCASSNRDEKLFFGSGTQLSVL.

The chain carries TRBV11-2 and TRBJ1-3; D may be TRBD1 (6 bases). The germline V and J ends were trimmed by 5 bases and 0 bases, with 14 bases remaining between them. CDR3 length equals 16 residues. CDR1 SGHAT and CDR2 FQNNGV come from the germline V gene. CDR3: CASSNPTGNSGNTIYF. CDR3 sequence (DNA): TGTGCCAGCAGCAACCCCACAGGGAACTCTGGAAACACCATATATTTT.

This clone has a handful of counts. This sequence joins TRBV7-9 and TRBJ2-7; D uncertain. The CDR3 spans 11 residues. CDR1 is SEHNR, CDR2 FQNEAQ, per germline (reference sequence). The V gene lost 0 bases and the J gene lost 6 bases, with 3 bases spanning the gap. The CDR3 protein is CASSLATEQYF. CDR3 coding DNA: TGTGCCAGCAGCTTAGCGACCGAGCAGTACTTC.

V usage is TRBV14 and J usage is TRBJ2-7; 7 bases are a match to TRBD2. Germline CDR1 reads SGHDN; CDR2 reads FVKESK. CDR3 size: 15 residues. The ends lost 1 base at V and 1 base at J; junction bases unmatched: 4. CDR3 sequence reads: CASSQGQGGSYEQYF. CDR3 bases: TGTGCCAGCAGCCAAGGGCAGGGAGGGTCCTACGAGCAGTACTTC. Full variable domain (remainder filled in from reference TRBV14 and TRBJ2-7): EAGVTQFPSHSVIEKGQTVTLRCDPISGHDNLYWYRRVMGKEIKFLLHFVKESKQDESGMPNNRFLAERTGGTYSTLKVQPAELEDSGVYFCASSQGQGGSYEQYFGPGTRLTVT.

The chain joins TRBV23-1 to TRBJ2-2, with TRBD1 as a possible D gene (6 bases). TRBV23-1 is annotated as an ORF whose role is uncertain. This CDR3 comprises 14 residues. With 8 bases removed from V and 1 base from J, the gap between germline ends came to 11 bases. The CDR3 region is CASWRTENTGELFF. CDR3 DNA: TGCGCCAGCTGGAGGACAGAGAACACCGGGGAGCTGTTTTTT.

CDR3 amino acids: CASLTPREEKLFF. The DNA for the CDR3 is TGTGCCAGCTTGACCCCCCGTGAAGAAAAACTGTTTTTT. The chain employs TRBV28 and TRBJ1-4; D remains ambiguous. The CDR3 runs 13 residues. With 8 bases removed from V and 8 bases from J, the gap between germline ends came to 15 bases. Germline V gene sequence: CDR1 MDHEN, CDR2 SYDVKM.